This T cell receptor (beta chain) was captured by sequencing in a study of shared clonotypes between healthy human individuals. Study information: Each donor's CD8 memory used one plate, CD8 naive two, each CD4 subset three. Whole-study results and caveats: Sharing of clonotypes among donors was expected to vary with sequencing depth. It was the non-shared clonotypes that had lower generation probabilities than clonotypes shared by all four donors.

The CDR3 contains 15 residues. Trimming took off 0 bases at V and 0 bases at J, with 10 bases between the two ends. Germline values: CDR1 SGHRS, CDR2 YFSETQ. Sequenced by immunoSEQ multiplex PCR; TCRdb stores in-frame clones only, minus some. This sample has about 2.4 million clones, with more than 80% found just once. Details on this clone: Its antigen remains unknown.

The receptor comes from a man between 18 and 35 years old in good health. Sample: naive CD4+ T cells sorted from blood. Subset indicated: CD45RA+ positively selected. The chain uses TRBV5-1 and TRBJ2-7, with D tentatively TRBD1 (6 bases). CDR3 sequence reads: CASSLGGDTSYEQYF. The DNA of the CDR3 is TGCGCCAGCAGCTTGGGAGGGGACACCTCCTACGAGCAGTACTTC. The variable domain in full, completed from reference TRBV5-1 and TRBJ2-7, reads KAGVTQTPRYLIKTRGQQVTLSCSPISGHRSVSWYQQTPGQGLQFLFEYFSETQRNKGNFPGRFSGRQFSNSRSEMNVSTLELGDSALYLCASSLGGDTSYEQYFGPGTRLTVT.